The 14 T cell receptor beta chains below come from one sample, sequenced in a study of blood T cell repertoires in COVID-19. Libraries were prepared by immunoSEQ multiplex PCR; TCRdb keeps only in-frame clonotypes and omits some of them. The sample has about 100,000 clones, 88% seen once; the top ten hold roughly 6.5%. The sequenced sample was peripheral blood. These TCRs come from a woman aged 55-70 years with acute or convalescent COVID-19.

The rearrangement joins TRBV5-3 to TRBJ2-7, with 7 bases lining up with TRBD1. TRBV5-3 qualifies as an ORF whose function is uncertain. The ends lost 4 bases at V and 4 bases at J; junction bases unmatched: 2. This CDR3 is 12 amino acids long. In DNA, the CDR3 is TGTGCCAGAAGCCCGGGACAGTACGAGCAGTACGTC. This encodes CARSPGQYEQYV.

This CDR3 is CASSLSTGTGNTIYF. CDR3 DNA: TGTGCCAGCAGTTTATCAACAGGGACGGGAAACACCATATATTTT. The chain uses TRBV27 and TRBJ1-3; possibly TRBD1 for D (6 bases). The germline V and J ends were trimmed by 0 bases and 4 bases, with 10 bases remaining between them. The CDR3 contains 15 residues. Per the germline V gene, CDR1 is MNHEY and CDR2 is SMNVEV (reference sequence).

The chain links TRBV2 to TRBJ1-2, with D possibly being TRBD1 (6 bases). Germline V CDR1 and CDR2: SNHLY, FYNNEI. V lost 6 bases to trimming and J lost 6 bases, with 17 bases between them. The CDR3 is 14 amino acids. The CDR3 DNA follows: TGTGCCAGCAGATCCCGGGACAACACCCATGGCTACACCTTC. Translated, it gives CASRSRDNTHGYTF.

CDR3 sequence: CASNPSDSINSPLHF. The CDR3 coding sequence is TGTGCCAGCAACCCCTCGGACAGTATTAATTCACCCCTCCACTTT. V is TRBV5-4 and J is TRBJ1-6, with TRBD1 as a possible D gene (6 bases). The ends were cut back, 6 bases at V and 6 bases at J, with 16 bases in the middle. Germline lookup yields CDR1 SGHNT and CDR2 YYREEE (reference sequence). This CDR3 is built from 15 residues.

Concerning this clone itself: The germline gene is not matched at one end of the junction; a read error may be the cause. This sequence joins TRBV7-7 and TRBJ2-7; D possibly corresponds to TRBD1 (5 bases). The length of the CDR3 is 13 residues. Germline V CDR1 and CDR2: SSHAT, FNYEAQ (reference sequence). DNA for the CDR3: TGTGCTAGCAGCTTAGGTAGGGGCTACGAGCAGTACTTC. It codes for CASSLGRGYEQYF. Full variable domain (missing parts from reference TRBV7-7 and TRBJ2-7): GAGVSQSPRYKVTKRGQDVTLRCDPISSHATLYWYQQALGQGPEFLTYFNYEAQPDKSGLPSDRFSAERPEGSISTLTIQRTEQRDSAMYRCASSLGRGYEQYFGPGTRLTVT.

The chain joins TRBV5-5 to TRBJ1-6; TRBD1 matches 7 bases. Germline V gives CDR1 SGHKS, CDR2 YYEKEE (reference sequence). The CDR3 extends over 15 amino acids. Trimming at V came to 3 bases and at J to 7 bases, leaving 7 bases not matched to a gene. CDR3 amino acids: CASSSPTGMNSPLHF. The CDR3 bases are TGTGCCAGCAGCTCGCCGACAGGGATGAATTCACCCCTCCACTTT. The full variable domain, its missing parts supplied by reference TRBV5-5 and TRBJ1-6, is DAGVTQSPTHLIKTRGQQVTLRCSPISGHKSVSWYQQVLGQGPQFIFQYYEKEERGRGNFPDRFSARQFPNYSSELNVNALLLGDSALYLCASSSPTGMNSPLHFGNGTRLTVT.

This chain joins TRBV30 and TRBJ1-5, with 10 bases fitting TRBD1. V dropped 2 bases and J dropped 6; count of bases not matched to a gene: 7. CDR1 is GTSNPN and CDR2 is SVGIG in the germline V gene (reference sequence). The CDR3 is 15 residues long. The CDR3 is CAWSNGTGVGQPQHF. The CDR3 coding sequence is TGTGCCTGGAGTAACGGGACAGGGGTGGGTCAGCCCCAGCATTTT.

The rearrangement joins TRBV29-1 to TRBJ2-4, with 7 bases identical to TRBD1. After removal of 7 bases from V and 8 bases from J, the junction contained 5 bases not matched to a gene. Germline assignment: CDR1 SQVTM and CDR2 ANQGSEA. This CDR3 spans 11 amino acids. The CDR3 nucleotides are TGCAGCGGACAGGGTGCGGACATTCAGTACTTC. Translating it yields CSGQGADIQYF.

The genes are TRBV6-5 and TRBJ2-1; maybe TRBD2 (6 bases). CDR1 and CDR2 (germline): MNHEY, SVGAGI. The CDR3 length is 13 residues. V was pared by 6 bases and J by 4 bases, with 10 bases between. Here the CDR3 reads CASSRSGYNEQFF. The CDR3 DNA is TGTGCCAGCAGCCGTAGCGGTTACAATGAGCAGTTCTTC.

This chain joins TRBV28 and TRBJ1-1, with no clear D. V shed 8 bases and J shed 1 base, with 14 bases lying between them. The CDR3 is made up of 14 amino acids. The germline V gene has CDR1 MDHEN and CDR2 SYDVKM. CDR3 residues: CASDNNLSNTEAFF. The CDR3 nucleotides are TGTGCCAGCGATAACAACCTTTCGAACACTGAAGCTTTCTTT. Combining the CDR3 with reference TRBV28 and TRBJ1-1 gives the whole variable domain DVKVTQSSRYLVKRTGEKVFLECVQDMDHENMFWYRQDPGLGLRLIYFSYDVKMKEKGDIPEGYSVSREKKERFSLILESASTNQTSMYLCASDNNLSNTEAFFGQGTRLTVV.

The V and J genes are TRBV5-1 and TRBJ2-7; D remains unclear. There are 15 residues in the CDR3. Germline CDR1 reads SGHRS; CDR2 reads YFSETQ. V was trimmed by 0 bases and J by 3 bases, leaving 13 bases between them. CDR3 DNA: TGCGCCAGCAGCTTGGCCCCCCACAACCGCTACGAGCAGTACTTC. As protein: CASSLAPHNRYEQYF.

The chain employs TRBV6-5 and TRBJ1-3, with D possibly TRBD1 on 5 matching bases. Trimming pared 7 bases from V and 0 bases from J, leaving 10 bases between. Germline V gene data show CDR1 as MNHEY and CDR2 as SVGAGI. This CDR3 spans 14 amino acids. The CDR3 region is CASIRGGSGNTIYF. The CDR3 DNA reads TGTGCCAGCATCCGGGGGGGCTCTGGAAACACCATATATTTT.

V usage is TRBV6-5 and J usage is TRBJ2-6; unclear D gene. Germline V gene sequence: CDR1 MNHEY, CDR2 SVGAGI. V lost 8 bases, J lost 2 bases, and 13 bases lay in between. The CDR3 runs 15 residues. The CDR3 nucleotides are TGTGCCAGCCTAGGCCCTACGACTGGGGCCAACGTCCTGACTTTC. Translating gives CASLGPTTGANVLTF.

The V gene is TRBV11-2, the J gene TRBJ2-2; 9 bases are a match to TRBD2. The CDR3 sequence is 18 residues long. The junction had 9 bases not matched to a gene; V was cut back by 0 bases and J by 4 bases. Germline V gives CDR1 SGHAT, CDR2 FQNNGV. The DNA of the CDR3 is TGTGCCAGCAGCTTAGATGGGGTGGGACTAGCAGGCACCGGGGAGCTGTTTTTT. Translated, it gives CASSLDGVGLAGTGELFF.